The 21 T cell receptor beta chains reported below all come from one sample, sequenced in a study of blood T cell repertoires in COVID-19. Profiled with immunoSEQ multiplex PCR; TCRdb holds only in-frame clones, not every one. This table has approximately 86,000 clones, around three quarters appearing once. Sequenced sample: peripheral blood. The source of these receptors is a woman aged 70-85 years with acute or convalescent COVID-19.

DNA for the CDR3: TGTGCCAGCAGCGCTTCTACAGGGCTTATCGATGGCTACACCTTC. Protein product: CASSASTGLIDGYTF. The rearrangement uses TRBV9 and TRBJ1-2; D might be TRBD1 (6 bases). Trimming left V 3 bases short and J 6 bases short, with 18 bases between. This CDR3 is 15 amino acids long. Germline V gene lookup returns CDR1 SGDLS and CDR2 YYNGEE. The full variable domain, rest sourced from reference TRBV9 and TRBJ1-2, is DSGVTQTPKHLITATGQRVTLRCSPRSGDLSVYWYQQSLDQGLQFLIQYYNGEERAKGNILERFSAQQFPDLHSELNLSSLELGDSALYFCASSASTGLIDGYTFGSGTRLTVV.

This chain links TRBV29-1 with TRBJ2-5, with a weak D call TRBD1 (7 bases). In germline, CDR1 is SQVTM, CDR2 ANQGSEA. Trimming took off 6 bases at V and 0 bases at J, with 14 bases between the two ends. This CDR3 is built from 14 residues. CDR3 loop: CSVRTGGYQETQYF. CDR3 nucleotides: TGCAGCGTACGGACAGGAGGGTACCAAGAGACCCAGTACTTC.

This chain uses TRBV19 with TRBJ1-1; D ambiguous. V dropped 6 bases and J dropped 5 bases, with 16 bases sitting between them. The germline gives CDR1 LNHDA, CDR2 SQIVND (reference sequence). The CDR3 totals 14 residues. CDR3 sequence: CASSPPGGFTEAFF. In DNA form, the CDR3 reads TGTGCCAGTAGCCCCCCGGGTGGTTTTACTGAAGCTTTCTTT.

This clone was observed a few times. The gene calls are TRBV15 and TRBJ1-2; D remains unclear. The CDR3 has 12 residues. Trimming cost V 0 bases and J 8 bases, with 7 bases left between them. Germline CDR1 and CDR2: LNHNV and YYDKDF (reference sequence). CDR3 region: CATSREENGYTF. The CDR3 DNA reads as TGTGCCACCAGCAGAGAAGAGAACGGCTACACCTTC.

The chain couples TRBV5-1 to TRBJ2-5, with D possibly TRBD2 on 6 matching bases. CDR1 and CDR2 (germline): SGHRS, YFSETQ. The CDR3 has 15 amino acids. V shed 0 bases and J shed 3 bases, with 12 bases lying between them. For the CDR3, the DNA is TGCGCCAGCAGCTTGGGGACCGGGAGAAAAGAGACCCAGTACTTC. This encodes CASSLGTGRKETQYF.

The rearrangement uses TRBV10-3 and TRBJ2-1; 8 bases are shared with TRBD2. V dropped 9 bases and J dropped 7; count of bases not matched to a gene: 8. The CDR3 is 13 amino acids. Germline V gene sequence: CDR1 ENHRY, CDR2 SYGVKD. The CDR3 DNA sequence: TGTGCCATAGGGACACCGGGAGGGAATGAGCAGTTCTTC. Protein sequence: CAIGTPGGNEQFF.

The chain combines TRBV27 with TRBJ2-2, with 9 bases that match TRBD2. The ends lost 7 bases at V and 4 bases at J; junction bases unmatched: 10. The length of the CDR3 is 16 residues. CDR1 and CDR2 from the germline V gene are MNHEY and SMNVEV (reference sequence). CDR3 residues: CASTVGGGGATGELFF. CDR3 DNA: TGTGCCAGCACCGTAGGGGGCGGGGGGGCCACCGGGGAGCTGTTTTTT.

This clone was picked up one time. The chain carries TRBV30 and TRBJ2-5, with TRBD2 matching 11 bases. This CDR3 spans 15 amino acids. The V segment lost 2 bases and the J segment 4 bases; nucleotides outside the gene matches: 6. Looked up from germline, CDR1 is GTSNPN and CDR2 is SVGIG (reference sequence). Written as DNA, the CDR3 is TGTGCCTGGAGTAGTAGCGGGGGGGCGGGAGAGACCCAGTACTTC. Translated, it gives CAWSSSGGAGETQYF.

This sequence joins TRBV7-8 and TRBJ1-6; weak D call: TRBD1 (5 bases). The germline V gene encodes CDR1 SGHVS and CDR2 FQNEAQ. CDR3 length: 13 amino acids. Trimming stripped 4 bases from V and 5 bases from J, with 6 bases between. The CDR3 nucleotides are TGTGCCAGCAGCTCCAGGGATAATTCACCCCTCCACTTT. As protein: CASSSRDNSPLHF.

The chain has TRBV9 and TRBJ1-2; 8 bases are shared with TRBD1. Germline trimming cut 2 bases from V and 4 bases from J; bases unmatched to any gene: 13. CDR1 SGDLS and CDR2 YYNGEE come from the germline V gene. CDR3 length equals 17 residues. CDR3 in amino acids: CASSVTGTGYTGYGYTF. The CDR3 bases are TGTGCCAGCAGCGTTACCGGGACAGGATACACTGGCTATGGCTACACCTTC.

This rearrangement joins TRBV6-5 to TRBJ1-2, with D tentatively TRBD1 (6 bases). The CDR3 is 15 amino acids. In germline, CDR1 is MNHEY, CDR2 SVGAGI. V dropped 1 base and J dropped 4 bases, with 13 bases sitting between them. The CDR3, as DNA: TGTGCCAGCAGTTACTGGGCAGGGACAATCTATGGCTACACCTTC. Protein: CASSYWAGTIYGYTF.

This chain connects TRBV2 to TRBJ1-1, with unresolved D. CDR1 and CDR2 from the germline V gene are SNHLY and FYNNEI. The CDR3 contains 14 residues. Trimming pared 4 bases from V and 0 bases from J, leaving 9 bases between. The CDR3 spells CASSAQPLNTEAFF. For the CDR3, the DNA is TGTGCCAGCAGTGCACAACCATTGAACACTGAAGCTTTCTTT.

The DNA of the CDR3 is TGTGCCATCAGTGAAGATGGGGTCAGGGCCTCGAATTCACCCCTCCACTTT. Residues: CAISEDGVRASNSPLHF. The chain recombines TRBV10-3 with TRBJ1-6, with a tentative D call TRBD1 (5 bases). The CDR3 length is 17 residues. The germline CDR1 and CDR2 sequences are ENHRY and SYGVKD. The V end lost 3 bases, the J end lost 7 bases, and 19 bases lay between the germline ends.

CDR3 coding DNA: TGTGCCAGCAGTTTGGGACAGGGGATTTCACCCCTCCACTTT. Translation gives CASSLGQGISPLHF. The J gene is TRBJ1-6, the V gene TRBV28, with 10 bases that match TRBD1. The germline V gene encodes CDR1 MDHEN and CDR2 SYDVKM. The V and J ends lost 3 bases and 9 bases, in that order; junction bases with no gene match: 2. There are 14 residues in the CDR3. Full variable domain (missing parts from reference TRBV28 and TRBJ1-6): DVKVTQSSRYLVKRTGEKVFLECVQDMDHENMFWYRQDPGLGLRLIYFSYDVKMKEKGDIPEGYSVSREKKERFSLILESASTNQTSMYLCASSLGQGISPLHFGNGTRLTVT.

This chain links TRBV3-1 (or the pseudogene TRBV3-2) with TRBJ2-1, with D possibly matching TRBD1 (6 bases). The CDR3 is 15 residues long. Trimming pared 1 base from V and 3 bases from J, leaving 10 bases between. The V gene's germline CDR1 is LGHDT and CDR2 YNNKEL (reference sequence). The CDR3 protein is CASSQVLDSYNEQFF. In DNA form, the CDR3 reads TGTGCCAGCAGCCAAGTCCTGGACAGCTACAATGAGCAGTTCTTC.

The chain uses TRBV28 and TRBJ1-1, with a tentative D call TRBD1 (5 bases). Trimming removed 2 bases at V and 4 bases at J, with 8 bases between. Germline loops: CDR1 MDHEN, CDR2 SYDVKM. The CDR3 extends over 13 amino acids. The CDR3 sequence: CASSLVGVTEAFF. The CDR3 nucleotides are TGTGCCAGCAGTTTAGTAGGGGTCACTGAAGCTTTCTTT.

A single count supports this clone. This chain connects TRBV3-1 (or the pseudogene TRBV3-2) to TRBJ2-3; D perhaps matches TRBD2 (6 bases). This CDR3 comprises 17 residues. In germline, CDR1 is LGHDT, CDR2 YNNKEL (reference sequence). Trimming removed 0 bases from V and 7 bases from J, with 20 bases in between. In DNA form, the CDR3 reads TGTGCCAGCAGCCAAGAACTAGGAGCGGGTCTAAGGAATACGCAGTATTTT. Translating gives CASSQELGAGLRNTQYF.

The chain carries TRBV28 and TRBJ2-1; 8 bases fit TRBD2. Germline CDR1 and CDR2: MDHEN and SYDVKM. Trimming cost V 9 bases and J 4 bases; bases outside gene matches: 14. This CDR3 comprises 16 residues. CDR3 loop: CASKLPGLGSYNEQFF. CDR3 DNA: TGTGCCAGTAAACTCCCGGGACTAGGGTCTTACAATGAGCAGTTCTTC.

This clone was detected once. This chain connects TRBV3-1 (or the pseudogene TRBV3-2) to TRBJ2-7, with 7 bases that match TRBD1. The CDR3 spans 15 residues. Germline CDR1 is LGHDT and CDR2 is YNNKEL (reference sequence). After removal of 5 bases from V and 3 bases from J, the junction contained 10 bases not matched to a gene. The CDR3 region is CASSTDRAFYYEQYF. CDR3 DNA: TGTGCCAGCAGCACAGACAGGGCGTTCTACTACGAGCAGTACTTC.

The CDR3, as DNA: TGTGCCAGCAGACCTCCGGGACTAGCGGGCTCTGGGGCCAACGTCCTGACTTTC. It yields the protein CASRPPGLAGSGANVLTF. The chain couples TRBV2 to TRBJ2-6; 12 bases are shared with TRBD2. Losses at the gene ends were 6 bases for V and 0 bases for J; bases not matched to a gene: 6. Germline V lookup: CDR1 SNHLY, CDR2 FYNNEI. The CDR3 has 18 residues.

V gene TRBV2 combines with J gene TRBJ2-1; 9 positions match TRBD1. Per germline, CDR1 SNHLY and CDR2 FYNNEI. J gave up 3 bases and V 6 bases, and 15 bases lay outside the gene matches. This CDR3 region has 18 residues. This CDR3 is CASRGQGVGGGRYNEQFF. DNA of the CDR3: TGTGCCAGCAGGGGACAGGGTGTAGGGGGAGGTCGCTACAATGAGCAGTTCTTC.